The 14 T cell receptor beta chains listed next were all sequenced from one sample in a study of OX40 agonist ivuxolimab in advanced cancers. Some clones are missing from TCRdb's copy, which holds only in-frame ones; the method was immunoSEQ multiplex PCR. The profile covers roughly 63,000 clones, with 86% appearing a single time and 1.2% taken by the ten largest. This specimen was CD4+ or CD8+ T cells sorted from blood, taken in a trial of the OX40 agonist ivuxolimab. These receptors came from an adult with an advanced solid tumor such as melanoma, head and neck, liver or kidney cancer.

The chain is built from TRBV7-2 and TRBJ2-7; 9 nucleotides agree with TRBD1. The J segment lost 2 bases and the V segment lost 4 bases, leaving 3 bases of the junction unmatched. CDR1 is SGHTA and CDR2 is FQGNSA in the germline V gene. This CDR3 is 14 amino acids long. The CDR3 DNA reads TGTGCCAGCAGCTCGGACAGGGGCGCCTACGAGCAGTACTTC. Protein product: CASSSDRGAYEQYF.

The chain combines TRBV7-9 with TRBJ2-7, with D possibly matching TRBD1 (5 bases). V lost 6 bases and J lost 3, with 12 bases in between. The germline gives CDR1 SEHNR, CDR2 FQNEAQ (reference sequence). This CDR3 is built from 13 residues. CDR3 loop: CASSRRGSYEQYF. The CDR3 DNA sequence: TGTGCCAGCAGTAGAAGGGGTAGCTACGAGCAGTACTTC.

The rearrangement uses TRBV5-1 and TRBJ1-1; D may be TRBD1 (6 bases). This CDR3 has 16 amino acids. The V gene's germline CDR1 is SGHRS and CDR2 YFSETQ. The V gene lost 0 bases and the J gene lost 1 base, with 13 bases spanning the gap. CDR3 coding DNA: TGCGCCAGCAGCTTGGGGCGCTCGACAGGGAACACTGAAGCTTTCTTT. Encoded protein: CASSLGRSTGNTEAFF. The whole variable domain, filled in from reference TRBV5-1 and TRBJ1-1, reads KAGVTQTPRYLIKTRGQQVTLSCSPISGHRSVSWYQQTPGQGLQFLFEYFSETQRNKGNFPGRFSGRQFSNSRSEMNVSTLELGDSALYLCASSLGRSTGNTEAFFGQGTRLTVV.

The chain combines TRBV19 with TRBJ2-2; the D gene could be TRBD1 or TRBD2 (6 bases each). V was pared by 10 bases and J by 1 base, with 16 bases between. Germline V CDR1 and CDR2: LNHDA, SQIVND (reference sequence). The CDR3 has 15 amino acids. CDR3 loop: CATRRGQLNTGELFF. In DNA, the CDR3 is TGTGCCACGAGGAGGGGACAATTGAACACCGGGGAGCTGTTTTTT.

The chain joins TRBV10-2 to TRBJ1-2, with TRBD1 identical over 9 bases. This CDR3 is built from 13 residues. V lost 7 bases to trimming and J lost 4 bases; unmatched junction nucleotides: 4. Looked up from germline, CDR1 is WSHSY and CDR2 is SAAADI. CDR3 loop: CASTTGGGYGYTF. CDR3 DNA sequence: TGCGCCAGCACAACAGGGGGCGGCTATGGCTACACCTTC.

The chain uses TRBV5-6 and TRBJ1-5, with TRBD1 as a possible D gene (6 bases). The germline gives CDR1 SGHDT, CDR2 YYEEEE. V was cut by 0 bases and J by 7 bases, with 8 bases left in between. The CDR3 extends over 13 amino acids. CDR3 amino acids: CASSLGRGQPQHF. DNA for the CDR3: TGTGCCAGCAGCTTGGGCAGGGGCCAGCCCCAGCATTTT.

The chain employs TRBV7-3 and TRBJ2-3, with TRBD2 identical over 8 bases. The V gene end was trimmed by 5 bases and the J gene end by 2 bases; junction bases not matched to a gene: 9. Per the germline V gene, CDR1 is SGHTA and CDR2 is FQGTGA. The CDR3 covers 16 residues. CDR3 sequence reads: CASSPRARGDTDTQYF. DNA of the CDR3: TGTGCCAGCAGCCCTCGCGCGCGGGGGGACACAGATACGCAGTATTTT. Complete variable domain (other parts from reference TRBV7-3 and TRBJ2-3): GAGVSQTPSNKVTEKGKYVELRCDPISGHTALYWYRQSLGQGPEFLIYFQGTGAADDSGLPNDRFFAVRPEGSVSTLKIQRTERGDSAVYLCASSPRARGDTDTQYFGPGTRLTVL.

This chain uses TRBV5-4 with TRBJ2-3; 7 bases are shared with TRBD2. The V and J ends lost 1 base and 5 bases, in that order; junction bases with no gene match: 13. The CDR3 is 17 amino acids. The V gene's germline CDR1 is SGHNT and CDR2 YYREEE (reference sequence). CDR3 in amino acids: CASSLRRLGGAGDTQYF. For the CDR3, the DNA is TGTGCCAGCAGCTTGAGGCGGTTGGGAGGGGCCGGAGATACGCAGTATTTT.

V and J are TRBV15 and TRBJ2-3; 7 bases agree with TRBD1. The CDR3 consists of 17 residues. Germline V CDR1 and CDR2: LNHNV, YYDKDF (reference sequence). Trimming cost V 1 base and J 5 bases; bases outside gene matches: 12. CDR3 nucleotides: TGTGCCACCAGCAGAGCTCCGACAGGGACCCCCGGAGATACGCAGTATTTT. The encoded protein is CATSRAPTGTPGDTQYF.

This clone came up once. The chain combines TRBV5-1 with TRBJ1-6, with D possibly matching TRBD1 (6 bases). The CDR3 runs to 15 residues. Germline-derived CDR1 and CDR2 are SGHRS and YFSETQ. V was trimmed by 0 bases and J by 14 bases, leaving 18 bases between them. The CDR3 DNA is TGCGCCAGCAGCTTGGAGGGCAGGGGTCGGAGGGCCCTCCACTTT. Translating gives CASSLEGRGRRALHF. Using reference TRBV5-1 and TRBJ1-6 for the parts outside the CDR3, the full variable domain is KAGVTQTPRYLIKTRGQQVTLSCSPISGHRSVSWYQQTPGQGLQFLFEYFSETQRNKGNFPGRFSGRQFSNSRSEMNVSTLELGDSALYLCASSLEGRGRRALHFGNGTRLTVT.

The chain recombines TRBV29-1 with TRBJ2-5; D not certain. Germline loops: CDR1 SQVTM, CDR2 ANQGSEA. With 6 bases removed from V and 2 bases from J, the gap between germline ends came to 13 bases. The CDR3 contains 13 residues. The CDR3 nucleotides are TGCAGCGTAGCTTCAGGATCGCAAGAGACCCAGTACTTC. Translated, it gives CSVASGSQETQYF.

The chain employs TRBV11-2 and TRBJ1-6; D not resolved. Germline assignment: CDR1 SGHAT and CDR2 FQNNGV. CDR3 length equals 14 residues. With 5 bases removed from V and 5 bases from J, the gap between germline ends came to 10 bases. The CDR3 loop is CASSIGENNSPLHF. The CDR3 nucleotides read TGTGCCAGCAGCATCGGAGAGAATAATTCACCCCTCCACTTT.

The chain combines TRBV29-1 with TRBJ1-1; TRBD1 might be the D (5 bases). Germline values: CDR1 SQVTM, CDR2 ANQGSEA. Trimming left V 0 bases short and J 0 bases short, with 8 bases between. This CDR3 has 14 residues. In DNA, the CDR3 is TGCAGCGTTGAAGATATGACAGTGAACACTGAAGCTTTCTTT. This codes for CSVEDMTVNTEAFF.

The rearrangement joins TRBV18 to TRBJ2-6; D is unclear. The V gene's germline CDR1 is KGHSH and CDR2 LQKENI. CDR3 length equals 15 residues. Deletions cut 4 bases from V and 2 bases from J, with 9 bases between. CDR3 sequence (DNA): TGTGCCAGCTCACTTTTTGGGGCTGGGGCCAACGTCCTGACTTTC. Translating gives CASSLFGAGANVLTF.